Listed below are T cell receptor beta chains from one sample, sequenced in a study. TCRdb processed the 5' RACE reads anew with MiXCR; each CDR3 protein has one entry. The data show about 54,000 distinct CDR3 sequences, about 15% seen once. The sample was naive CD4+ T cells sorted from blood. These receptors originate from a female donor with breast cancer. CDR3s include the opening cysteine and the closing phenylalanine or tryptophan. D genes are given only for firm matches. Rows may omit the clone size; those that give it use once, few, many or a size class.

>TRBV7-3|TRBD1|-|TRBJ2-1
TGTGCCAGCAGCCCAGACAGGGCATCCTACAATGAGCAGTTCTTC
CASSPDRASYNEQFF
>TRBV6-1|TRBD1|few|TRBJ2-3
TGTGCCAGCAGGATGACCCGACAGGGGGCAGATACGCAGTATTTT
CASRMTRQGADTQYF
>TRBV20-1|-|few|TRBJ2-3
TGCAGTGCTAGAGAACCTAGCGGCACAGATACGCAGTATTTT
CSAREPSGTDTQYF
>TRBV12-3/TRBV12-4|-|-|TRBJ2-5
TGTGCCGGCAGTTTAAACAGGCTAGTGAGGGGGACCCAGTACTTC
CAGSLNRLVRGTQYF
>TRBV5-1|-|many|TRBJ1-2
TGCGCCAGCAGCTTGCCTGACCCCATATATGGCTACACCTTC
CASSLPDPIYGYTF
>TRBV5-1|-|few|TRBJ1-1
TGCGCCAGCAGCTTGGATTCGGGGATTGAAGCTTTCTTT
CASSLDSGIEAFF
>TRBV12-3/TRBV12-4|-|-|TRBJ1-3
TGTGCCAGCAGGCCGGGCTATGCCATGGACACCATATATTTT
CASRPGYAMDTIYF
>TRBV20-1|-|-|TRBJ1-1
TGCAGTGCAACCCAGAGGGCTGAAGCTTTCTTT
CSATQRAEAFF
>TRBV3-1|-|-|TRBJ1-6
TGTGCCAGCAGCCAAGATCACGGGTCACCCCTCCACTTT
CASSQDHGSPLHF
>TRBV5-1|-|few|TRBJ2-5
TGCGCCAGCAGCTTGGGGGGGCAACAGGAGGAGACCCAGTACTTC
CASSLGGQQEETQYF
>TRBV5-5|-|-|TRBJ2-3
TGTGCCAGCATTGAGGAAACCTACCCCCCGGCGCAGTATTTT
CASIEETYPPAQYF
>TRBV7-2|-|once|TRBJ2-1
TGTGCCAGCGGCCGAGGGGGGCGGGGGAGCTCCTACAATGAGCAGTTCTTC
CASGRGGRGSSYNEQFF
>TRBV7-3|-|-|TRBJ1-2
TGTGCCAGCAGCCCTGGCATCAGTATCTATGGCTACACCTTC
CASSPGISIYGYTF
>TRBV19|TRBD1|-|TRBJ1-5
TGTGCCAGTAGATACCGGACAGGGGGTCAGCCCCAGCATTTT
CASRYRTGGQPQHF
>TRBV20-1|-|few|TRBJ2-5
TGCAGTGCACAGTCGGGACCATACCTCCAAGAGACCCAGTACTTC
CSAQSGPYLQETQYF
>TRBV5-1|TRBD2|many|TRBJ2-3
TGCGCCAGCAGCTCCGTAGCGGGCCCAGATACGCAGTATTTT
CASSSVAGPDTQYF
>TRBV27|TRBD2|few|TRBJ2-1
TGTGCCAGCCGGACTAGCGGGTTTCCGACTTCTGTTTACAATGAGCAGTTCTTC
CASRTSGFPTSVYNEQFF
>TRBV5-1|TRBD2|few|TRBJ2-1
TGCGCCAGCAGCTCTAGCGGGAGCACTTACAATGAGCAGTTCTTC
CASSSSGSTYNEQFF
>TRBV5-1|TRBD2|many|TRBJ2-7
TGCGCCAGCAGCTTGCGCGGGGGGGGATCCTACGAGCAGTACTTC
CASSLRGGGSYEQYF
>TRBV18|-|-|TRBJ1-4
TGTGCCAGCGCACCGACAGCCGAGAATGAAAAACTGTTTTTT
CASAPTAENEKLFF
>TRBV7-3|-|few|TRBJ2-3
TGTGCCAGCAGTTTTCACGGACAGAACACAGATACGCAGTATTTT
CASSFHGQNTDTQYF
>TRBV5-1|-|-|TRBJ2-2
TGCGCCAGCAGTCCAGGGAACACCGGGGAGCTGTTTTTT
CASSPGNTGELFF
>TRBV12-3/TRBV12-4|TRBD2|many|TRBJ2-2
TGTGCCAGCAGTTTATGGCGGCCTGGGACTACTAACACCGGGGAGCTGTTTTTT
CASSLWRPGTTNTGELFF
>TRBV5-1|TRBD2|many|TRBJ2-1
TGCGCCAGCAGCTCAAATTCCGGGACTAGCCACAATGAGCAGTTCTTC
CASSSNSGTSHNEQFF
>TRBV28|-|-|TRBJ1-5
TGTGCCAGCAGATCTCCCGGGACAACGAATCAGCCCCAGCATTTT
CASRSPGTTNQPQHF
>TRBV6-1|-|many|TRBJ2-4
TGTGCCAGCAGTGACCTCTACCCTCTACAAAACATTCAGTACTTC
CASSDLYPLQNIQYF
>TRBV7-9|-|-|TRBJ1-2
TGTGCCAGCTCCCCCAGGGCTGCAAATGACTATGGCTACACCTTC
CASSPRAANDYGYTF
>TRBV5-5|TRBD1|-|TRBJ2-7
TGTGCCAGCAGCTTGGGGACAGGGGTGGCCTACGAGCAGTACTTC
CASSLGTGVAYEQYF
>TRBV10-3|-|many|TRBJ2-5
TGTGCCATCAGTGACCGCCAAGAGACCCAGTACTTC
CAISDRQETQYF
>TRBV10-3|TRBD2|many|TRBJ2-7
TGTGCCATCAGCCCGACTAGCGGGGTCTACGAGCAGTACTTC
CAISPTSGVYEQYF
>TRBV20-1|-|-|TRBJ2-5
TGCAGTGGGGCGGGGGCAAAGACCCAGTACTTC
CSGAGAKTQYF
>TRBV7-2|-|many|TRBJ1-2
TGTGCCAGCAGCTTAGGACGGCAGCAAGGGGGCTACACCTTC
CASSLGRQQGGYTF
>TRBV7-2|-|few|TRBJ1-1
TGTGCCAGCAGCCCCAGTGGGCTAACGAACACTGAAGCTTTCTTT
CASSPSGLTNTEAFF
>TRBV5-1|-|many|TRBJ2-7
TGCGCCAGCAGCGTGAACCCCGGGGTAAACGCCTACGAGCAGTACTTC
CASSVNPGVNAYEQYF
>TRBV5-1|TRBD2|many|TRBJ2-1
TGCGCCAGCAGGTCATTAGCGGGAGGGGACCATGAGCAGTTCTTC
CASRSLAGGDHEQFF
>TRBV5-1|-|-|TRBJ2-3
TGCGCCAGCAGCTTGCTTCCATCCCCAGATACGCAGTATTTT
CASSLLPSPDTQYF
>TRBV7-8|-|many|TRBJ2-3
TGTGCCAGCAGCCCTACGAGGGGCACAGATACGCAGTATTTT
CASSPTRGTDTQYF
>TRBV9|-|-|TRBJ1-4
TGTGCCAGCAGCCCCAGGGTAACTAATGAAAAACTGTTTTTT
CASSPRVTNEKLFF
>TRBV21-1|-|few|TRBJ1-1
TGTGCCAGCAGCTCGCGACTAGCTTACACTGAAGCTTTCTTT
CASSSRLAYTEAFF
>TRBV5-1|-|-|TRBJ2-5
TGCGCCAGCAACGAGGGCGCATTCACGGGAGAGACCCAGTACTTC
CASNEGAFTGETQYF
>TRBV5-1|-|few|TRBJ2-7
TGCGCCAGCAGCTTGGTGGGATCCTACGAGCAGTACTTC
CASSLVGSYEQYF
>TRBV5-1|TRBD2|-|TRBJ2-5
TGCGCCAGCAGCTCCAGGGTAGCGGGCAACCAAGAGACCCAGTACTTC
CASSSRVAGNQETQYF